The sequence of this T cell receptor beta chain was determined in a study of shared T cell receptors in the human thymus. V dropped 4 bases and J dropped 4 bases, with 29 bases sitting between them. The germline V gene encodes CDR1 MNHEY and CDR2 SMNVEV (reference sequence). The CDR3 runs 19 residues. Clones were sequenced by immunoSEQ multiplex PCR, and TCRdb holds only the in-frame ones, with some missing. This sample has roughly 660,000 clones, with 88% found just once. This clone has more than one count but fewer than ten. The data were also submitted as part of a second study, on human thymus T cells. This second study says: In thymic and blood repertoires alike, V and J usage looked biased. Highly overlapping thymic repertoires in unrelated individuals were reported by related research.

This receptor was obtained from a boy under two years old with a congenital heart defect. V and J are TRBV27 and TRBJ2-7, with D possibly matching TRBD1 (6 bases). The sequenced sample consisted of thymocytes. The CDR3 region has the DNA TGTGCCAGCAGTTCAATACCCCCAACAGGGTGGACCTTAGAGTACGAGCAGTACTTC. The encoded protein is CASSSIPPTGWTLEYEQYF.